Sequencing of this T cell receptor (beta chain) was carried out in a study of T cell responses to AZD1222 COVID-19 vaccine. Sequenced by immunoSEQ multiplex PCR; TCRdb stores in-frame clones only, minus some. Of tens of thousands of clones in the sample, 90% are singletons; the top ten hold 4.2%. V lost 3 bases and J lost 4, with 13 bases in between. This CDR3 has 14 residues. Looked up from germline, CDR1 is LNHDA and CDR2 is SQIVND (reference sequence). This clonotype was obtained from an adult in good health. The sample consisted of peripheral blood, taken on day 0 of AZD1222 vaccination. This rearrangement joins TRBV19 to TRBJ2-7; tentative D call: TRBD1 (6 bases). CDR3 residues: CASSIQGSGYEQYF. The CDR3, as DNA: TGTGCCAGTAGTATCCAGGGGTCCGGGTACGAGCAGTACTTC.